These 8 T cell receptor beta chains came from one sample sequenced in a study of OX40 agonist ivuxolimab in advanced cancers. Sequenced by immunoSEQ multiplex PCR; TCRdb stores in-frame clones only, minus some. The sample holds approximately 68,000 clones, 85% to 90% seen once. The input for sequencing was CD4+ or CD8+ T cells sorted from blood, taken in a trial of the OX40 agonist ivuxolimab. The receptors originated from an adult with an advanced solid tumor such as melanoma, head and neck, liver or kidney cancer.

V and J are TRBV6-1 and TRBJ2-7; weak D call: TRBD1 (5 bases). The CDR3 covers 14 residues. Trimming cost V 8 bases and J 4 bases, with 18 bases left between them. In germline, CDR1 is MNHNS, CDR2 SASEGT. CDR3 nucleotide sequence: TGTGCCAGCCACCATCAGGGTGGACCTTACGAGCAGTACTTC. It yields the protein CASHHQGGPYEQYF.

The rearrangement uses TRBV4-1 and TRBJ2-7; 11 nucleotides match TRBD1. Trimming removed 2 bases from V and 5 bases from J; junction bases left unmatched: 11. The CDR3 extends over 17 amino acids. CDR1 and CDR2 from the germline V gene are MGHRA and YSYEKL. The CDR3 DNA reads TGCGCCAGCAGCCAATCAGAGTCCGGGACAGGGGGACACGAGCAGTACTTC. Translation gives CASSQSESGTGGHEQYF.

The rearrangement uses TRBV2 and TRBJ1-2; 8 nucleotides agree with TRBD1. Per germline, CDR1 SNHLY and CDR2 FYNNEI. The CDR3 contains 16 residues. V dropped 4 bases and J dropped 7; count of bases not matched to a gene: 14. The CDR3 spells CASSGDRPVGGAGYTF. CDR3 DNA sequence: TGTGCCAGCAGTGGGGACAGGCCGGTTGGGGGGGCTGGCTACACCTTC. The whole variable domain, filled in from reference TRBV2 and TRBJ1-2, reads EPEVTQTPSHQVTQMGQEVILRCVPISNHLYFYWYRQILGQKVEFLVSFYNNEISEKSEIFDDQFSVERPDGSNFTLKIRSTKLEDSAMYFCASSGDRPVGGAGYTFGSGTRLTVV.

J is TRBJ2-6 and V is TRBV2; 8 positions match TRBD1. V trimming: 11 bases; J trimming: 0 bases; junction bases outside the gene matches: 9. Germline V CDR1 and CDR2: SNHLY, FYNNEI. CDR3 length equals 16 residues. CDR3 region: CAGSRDRNSGANVLTF. In nucleotides, the CDR3 is TGTGCCGGATCCCGGGACAGGAACTCTGGGGCCAACGTCCTGACTTTC.

The CDR3 DNA reads as TGTGCCAGTAGTACGGGACAGGGGGGTTCACCCCTCCACTTT. Its translation is CASSTGQGGSPLHF. This chain uses TRBV19 with TRBJ1-6; 11 nucleotides agree with TRBD1. The germline V gene has CDR1 LNHDA and CDR2 SQIVND (reference sequence). The CDR3 runs 14 residues. Unmatched junction bases numbered 2, after V lost 4 bases and J lost 9 bases.

This clone appeared a single time. This chain links TRBV9 with TRBJ2-7; D is possibly TRBD1 (6 bases). Germline-derived CDR1 and CDR2 are SGDLS and YYNGEE. V lost 4 bases, J lost 6 bases, and 11 bases lay in between. The CDR3 has 12 residues. The CDR3: CASSPGTSEQYF. CDR3 bases: TGTGCCAGCAGCCCCGGGACAAGCGAGCAGTACTTC. Supplemented by reference TRBV9 and TRBJ2-7, the full variable domain reads DSGVTQTPKHLITATGQRVTLRCSPRSGDLSVYWYQQSLDQGLQFLIQYYNGEERAKGNILERFSAQQFPDLHSELNLSSLELGDSALYFCASSPGTSEQYFGPGTRLTVT.

The rearrangement uses TRBV5-1 and TRBJ2-7, with D tentatively TRBD1 (5 bases). V was cut by 4 bases and J by 0 bases, with 11 bases left in between. CDR1 and CDR2 (germline): SGHRS, YFSETQ. The CDR3 contains 14 residues. Written as DNA, the CDR3 is TGCGCCAGCAGCCTACAGGCCAGCTCCTACGAGCAGTACTTC. Translating gives CASSLQASSYEQYF.

The chain is built from TRBV15 and TRBJ2-7, with 8 bases fitting TRBD2. Losses at the gene ends were 4 bases for V and 2 bases for J; bases not matched to a gene: 7. The CDR3 covers 15 residues. The germline CDR1 and CDR2 sequences are LNHNV and YYDKDF (reference sequence). DNA for the CDR3: TGTGCCACCAGCAAGGACCAGACTAGCGCCTACGAGCAGTACTTC. Residues: CATSKDQTSAYEQYF.